This TCR beta chain was recorded in a study of CD8+ T cells in alopecia areata (dated 2018 in TCRdb). About the study as a whole: Treated patients were enrolled in an open-label pilot trial of oral tofacitinib at 5 to 10 mg twice daily for moderate-to-severe alopecia areata. Human TCRbeta sequencing covered scalp tissue and sorted CD4+ and CD8+ peripheral blood T cells from patchy and totalis/universalis alopecia areata patients and healthy controls. Clonality in the scalp was compared among normal scalp (n=4), patchy alopecia areata scalp (n=8), and alopecia totalis/universalis scalp (n=8). The study used high-throughput TCRbeta sequencing to examine T cell clonal expansion in alopecia areata, in both the C3H/HeJ mouse model and human patients. TCRbeta CDR3 regions were amplified by immunoSEQ multiplex PCR with 35 Vbeta forward and 13 Jbeta reverse primers. Biopsies were taken from tofacitinib-treated patients at baseline and at 4 and 24 weeks of treatment, and a later scalp biopsy was taken in several of the tofacitinib-treated patients. Tofacitinib was administered for 6 to 18 months, and 6 months of follow-up off drug were then conducted to assess delayed response and recurrence. RNA came from the PAXgene miRNA kit for fixed scalp, the miRNeasy kit for PBMCs, and the RNeasy kit for mouse skin. Summary of the overall study and its limitations: Compared with normal scalp, lesional scalp, particularly in alopecia totalis/universalis, had higher clonality and more expanded CD8+ clones, which suggests antigenic drive. Compared with mice, TCR sequences shared between patients were less clear, possibly partly because of HLA diversity across the patient population. Resident alphabeta T cells in normal human skin are also sequenced, complicating scalp TCR repertoire analysis, unlike mouse skin dominated by gammadelta T cells.

Regarding this clone: Its antigen remains undetermined. No base quality information exists; no much larger clone differs at one position.

In light of the paper, this sample's time point label describes: baseline before oral tofacitinib. Lesional scalp punch biopsies and peripheral blood were collected from alopecia areata patients. PBMCs were separated by density centrifugation and stained for CD3, CD4 and CD8, after which CD4+ and CD8+ T cells were sorted on a FACSAria. Library prep was done by the immunoSEQ multiplex PCR assay. To provide template for TCR sequencing, every sample had RNA extracted and reverse transcribed into cDNA. First-strand cDNA was synthesized with SuperScript III using a 2:1 mix of oligo-dT and random hexamers. A synthetic immune receptor repertoire was used to assess amplification bias, and residual bias was removed computationally. The original methods were these. Raw reads were preprocessed to remove errors, and CDR3 was defined by IMGT conventions from the conserved cysteine to phenylalanine. Clonality was computed by normalizing Shannon entropy by log2 of the number of productive unique TCRs and subtracting the result from 1. Whether scalp clones were CD4 or CD8 was inferred by matching scalp TCRbeta sequences against CD4 and CD8 repertoires sorted from blood. TCRdb retrieved this table from immuneACCESS and kept in-frame rearrangements only. Not all clones are present; in checked studies, unresolved V genes account for under half, and no reason is known for the remainder. The V and J calls and the clone size are those of that table, but D and trimming were determined from the DNA. This sample lists 150,000 or so clones; more than 45% were detected once. The leading ten clones occupy roughly 19% of the sample.

Spanning cysteine to phenylalanine, the CDR3 consists of 14 amino acids. The DNA shown is the 42-base CDR3, in frame from base 1. The V end loses 5 bases and the J end loses 0 bases, and a stretch of 7 bases separates them. CDR1 and CDR2 (PRHDT, FYEKMQ) derive from the germline V gene (reference sequence). Here the sequenced sample was CD8+ T cells sorted from blood, taken at week 0. The chain is assembled from TRBV13 and TRBJ2-2, and the D gene may be TRBD2, 5 bases matching. The TCR was taken from a human donor with alopecia areata. CDR3 region: CASSPGTNTGELFF. The nucleotide sequence reads as follows: TGTGCCAGCAGCCCGGGAACGAACACCGGGGAGCTGTTTTTT. Supplemented by the reference TRBV13 and TRBJ2-2 proteins around the CDR3, the complete variable domain is AAGVIQSPRHLIKEKRETATLKCYPIPRHDTVYWYQQGPGQDPQFLISFYEKMQSDKGSIPDRFSAQQFSDYHSELNMSSLELGDSALYFCASSPGTNTGELFFGEGSRLTVL.